This T cell receptor (beta chain) was captured in a study of blood T cell repertoires in COVID-19. Study-wide context: The origin of the acute and convalescent COVID-19 samples was the United States, Italy and Spain. Sample material is recorded as cDNA or gDNA derived from T cells, B-cell-depleted T cells, or PBMCs.

Profiling relied on immunoSEQ multiplex PCR, and the TCRdb table lists in-frame clones only, not all of them. The sample holds over 45,000 clones, approximately 89% seen once. The CDR3 is 15 residues long. Germline CDR1 reads KGHSH; CDR2 reads LQKENI. Trimming pared 5 bases from V and 2 bases from J, leaving 16 bases between. Followed over time, Seattle patients had been enrolled while infection was active. The chain employs TRBV18 and TRBJ2-7; tentatively, D is TRBD1 (6 bases). The clonotype comes from a woman aged 55-70 years with COVID-19, enrolled during active disease. Sequenced sample: peripheral blood. The DNA of the CDR3 is TGTGCCAGCTCATTCCGACAGGACGTCCCCTACGAGCAGTACTTC. Encoded protein: CASSFRQDVPYEQYF.